The rows below give T cell receptor beta chains drawn from one sample of a study of PD-1 blockade in classical Hodgkin lymphoma. Here immunoSEQ multiplex PCR was the method, and the copy in TCRdb shows in-frame clones only, minus some. The sample carries around 58,000 clones, 90% recorded once. This specimen consisted of peripheral blood mononuclear cells (PBMCs), obtained at baseline. Source of these receptors: a human donor with classical Hodgkin lymphoma. CDR3s include the opening cysteine and the closing phenylalanine or tryptophan. D genes are given only for firm matches. Clone size, where shown, is once, few, many, or a class for clones that have expanded.

D,size,J,V,length,DNA,CDR3
-,-,TRBJ2-7,TRBV7-9,15,TGTGCCAGCAGCTTAGGTCCTAGCCGACACTACGAGCAGTACTTC,CASSLGPSRHYEQYF
TRBD1,-,TRBJ2-5,TRBV5-4,14,TGTGCCAGCAGCCCCGGGACAGGGGAGGAGACCCAGTACTTC,CASSPGTGEETQYF
-,-,TRBJ2-5,TRBV7-8,16,TGTGCCAGCAGCCTCAAAGCAGGGGTGTACCAAGAGACCCAGTACTTC,CASSLKAGVYQETQYF
-,-,TRBJ2-7,TRBV27,14,TGTGCCAGCAGTTTATCGACTACGAACCTCGAGCAGTACTTC,CASSLSTTNLEQYF
TRBD1,-,TRBJ2-7,TRBV2,13,TGTGCCAGCAGTGCCGGGACAGCCTACGGGCAGTACTTC,CASSAGTAYGQYF
TRBD2,-,TRBJ2-7,TRBV27,14,TGTGCCAGCAGTTTCCGGTCGGGGGGGTACGAGCAGTACTTC,CASSFRSGGYEQYF
TRBD2,-,TRBJ2-3,TRBV7-9,15,TGTGCCAGCAGCTTGCTAGCGGGGGGGCATGATACGCAGTATTTT,CASSLLAGGHDTQYF
-,-,TRBJ1-1,TRBV19,14,TGTGCCAGTAGTATCGGTACTTATTACACTGAAGCTTTCTTT,CASSIGTYYTEAFF
-,-,TRBJ2-1,TRBV18,13,TGTGCCAGCTCAAGCGTGGTGGGAAGTGAGCAGTTCTTC,CASSSVVGSEQFF
-,once,TRBJ2-5,TRBV7-6,16,TGTGCCAGCAGCCTCCATGTCTGGGGGGACAAAGAGACCCAGTACTTC,CASSLHVWGDKETQYF
-,-,TRBJ2-3,TRBV7-6,15,TGTGCCAGCAGCTTAGGGTACAGGGACACAGATACGCAGTATTTT,CASSLGYRDTDTQYF
TRBD1,-,TRBJ1-5,TRBV28,19,TGTGCCAGCAGTTTGTTTAGGACAGGGACAATTTATAGCAATCAGCCCCAGCATTTT,CASSLFRTGTIYSNQPQHF
TRBD2,-,TRBJ2-7,TRBV10-2,17,TGCGCCAGCAGTGAGTCCCCGGGACTAGCGGGAGTAGACGAGCAGTACTTC,CASSESPGLAGVDEQYF
-,-,TRBJ2-7,TRBV5-1,15,TGCGCCAGCAGCTTGGAGGCGGGGCCAGCCTACGAGCAGTACTTC,CASSLEAGPAYEQYF
-,-,TRBJ2-5,TRBV4-1,16,TGCGCCAGCAGCCAAACCTCCCGGACCGGGTATGAGACCCAGTACTTC,CASSQTSRTGYETQYF
-,-,TRBJ2-7,TRBV2,12,TGTGCCAGCAGCCTAAACTGGGTCGAGCAGTACTTC,CASSLNWVEQYF
-,-,TRBJ2-7,TRBV6-6,11,TGTGCCAGCAGGGGACCCTACGAGCAGTACTTC,CASRGPYEQYF
TRBD1,-,TRBJ2-2,TRBV27,16,TGTGCCAGCAGCGCCGAGACAGGGTCTTTTACCGGGGAGCTGTTTTTT,CASSAETGSFTGELFF
TRBD2,-,TRBJ2-1,TRBV11-1,17,TGTGCCAGCAGCTTAACTTTTGGGGAGGGCTCCTACAATGAGCAGTTCTTC,CASSLTFGEGSYNEQFF
TRBD1,-,TRBJ2-1,TRBV10-2,17,TGCGCCAGCAGTGAGTCCAGGGGGATAAGCTCCTACAATGAGCAGTTCTTC,CASSESRGISSYNEQFF
TRBD2,-,TRBJ2-1,TRBV28,14,TGTGCCAGCAGGCCGCTAGCGGGAGTCGATGAGCAGTTCTTC,CASRPLAGVDEQFF
-,once,TRBJ2-7,TRBV18,15,TGTGCCAGCTCACCGGGCACGGGGGAAGGCTACGAGCAGTACTTC,CASSPGTGEGYEQYF
TRBD2,-,TRBJ2-4,TRBV28,18,TGTGCCAGCAGCTTGGGGACTAGCGGAACCCCGGGGAAAAACATTCAGTACTTC,CASSLGTSGTPGKNIQYF
TRBD2,-,TRBJ2-5,TRBV28,15,TGTGCCAGCAGTCAACCGGGACTAGCGAAAGAGACCCAGTACTTC,CASSQPGLAKETQYF
TRBD2,-,TRBJ2-3,TRBV5-1,17,TGCGCCAGCAGCGCCCTCGCTAGCGGGGGAGCCACAGATACGCAGTATTTT,CASSALASGGATDTQYF
-,-,TRBJ2-7,TRBV6-1,12,TGTGCCAGCTCCGGGAGCTCCTACGAGCAGTACTTC,CASSGSSYEQYF
-,-,TRBJ2-7,TRBV20-1,10,TGCAGTGCTGGGAACTACGAGCAGTACTTC,CSAGNYEQYF
-,-,TRBJ2-2,TRBV5-6,14,TGTGCCAGCAGCTTGACCGGGGGAGGAGGGGAGCTGTTTTTT,CASSLTGGGGELFF
-,-,TRBJ1-4,TRBV7-9,14,TGTGCCAGCAGTGGCCGGGACCCTATTGAAAAACTGTTTTTT,CASSGRDPIEKLFF
TRBD2,-,TRBJ2-3,TRBV25-1,18,TGTGCCAGCAGTGATCATTCGGGGGGTTTAACGAACACAGATACGCAGTATTTT,CASSDHSGGLTNTDTQYF
-,-,TRBJ2-7,TRBV2,15,TGTGCCAGCACGCCCATCAGGCGGAACTCCTACGAGCAGTACTTC,CASTPIRRNSYEQYF
TRBD2,-,TRBJ2-7,TRBV11-3,15,TGTGCCAGCAGCCGGGGTGGACTAGCTTACGACGAGCAGTACTTC,CASSRGGLAYDEQYF
-,-,TRBJ2-3,TRBV2,18,TGTGCCAGCAGTGAAGACCCACAGTCCCCCACTGACACAGATACGCAGTATTTT,CASSEDPQSPTDTDTQYF
TRBD1,-,TRBJ2-1,TRBV18,17,TGTGCCAGCTCACCAAATCGGCCGGGACAGGGACAGGGTGAGCAGTTCTTC,CASSPNRPGQGQGEQFF
TRBD2,-,TRBJ2-5,TRBV4-2,16,TGTGCCAGCAGCCATGCACTGCGGGGGGGCCAAGAGACCCAGTACTTC,CASSHALRGGQETQYF
-,once,TRBJ2-7,TRBV10-3,14,TGTGCCATCAGTGACCAGAACAGGGACGACGAGCAGTACTTC,CAISDQNRDDEQYF
-,-,TRBJ1-4,TRBV10-3,15,TGTGCCACCAAAGGGGCTCCTTCAACTAATGAAAAACTGTTTTTT,CATKGAPSTNEKLFF
-,-,TRBJ2-7,TRBV21-1,14,TGTGCCAGCAGCACTCGACATTCCTATGTGAAGCAGTACTTC,CASSTRHSYVKQYF
-,-,TRBJ2-7,TRBV2,13,TGTGCCAGCATTCAATCGGGTTCCTACGAGCAGTACTTC,CASIQSGSYEQYF
TRBD1,-,TRBJ2-3,TRBV6-1,14,TGTGCCAGCAGCCGGGACAGGATGACAGATACGCAGTATTTT,CASSRDRMTDTQYF